What follows is one TCR beta chain and its context. Its antigen is unknown. No qualities accompany the bases; no much larger clone lies one base away. These data originate in a study of shared clonotypes between healthy human individuals (dated by TCRdb to 2018 to 2021). About the study as a whole: Two women and a few men aged 18 to 49 years were included in the cohort. Libraries were prepared and TCR repertoires were sequenced by different laboratories using diverse techniques, in order to increase sequencing depth and limit assay-specific biases. For each donor, three plates each were used for CD4 naive and CD4 memory, two plates were used for CD8 naive, and one plate was used for CD8 memory. Blood TCR repertoires of roughly 5 healthy adults were deeply sequenced to estimate repertoire size and the extent of clonotype sharing between individuals. Each donor's leukapheresis produced roughly between roughly 0.85 and 9.5 billion PBMCs.

The donors were healthy, HIV-negative adults who had no recently reported acute infections or vaccinations. Only Caucasian adults living in Nashville, Tennessee, USA were represented among the donors. CD4+ T cells were enriched through magnetic negative selection, after which naive cells were positively selected on CD45RA and the remaining negative fraction served as the memory subset. Blood was obtained by leukapheresis, after which PBMCs were separated by Ficoll-Histopaque density gradient centrifugation and cryopreserved in liquid nitrogen vapor phase. Purity and quantity of every magnetically sorted T cell population were checked by analytical flow cytometry. Each sorted fraction had its genomic DNA isolated and then quantified by UV absorbance on a Nanodrop 2000c. What the work shows at the level of the full study, not this receptor alone: Incomplete sequencing was indicated by rarefaction of sorted-subset datasets, despite the large sequencing depth. Clonotypes shared by all four sorted-subset donors showed higher generation probabilities than non-shared clonotypes. Naive subsets generally had larger estimated clonotype richness than memory subsets did. The genetic and exposure-history diversity represented was limited by the small number of donors. Across four donors, 5% to 6% of naive CD4, approximately 4% of naive CD8, around 2.1% of memory CD4, and approximately 0.4% of memory CD8 clonotypes were shared. Based on pairwise subsampling, the degree of clonotype sharing among donors was expected to be affected by sequencing depth. Only blood was sampled, and tissue TCR repertoires likely differ from those in blood.

TCR CDR3 regions were amplified from genomic DNA by multiplex PCR using the deep immunoSEQ assay. Extracted genomic DNA from each cell subset was spread evenly across all wells of several immunoSEQ 96-well plates, with each plate serving as a replicate. For sorted subsets, around 200 ng genomic DNA, equal to tens of thousands of T cell genomes, was loaded into each replicate PCR. The purified libraries were quantified using a Qubit 3.0 fluorometer, sized with a Bioanalyzer 2100, and then quantified again using the KAPA Library Quantification kit. A separate single-read 150-cycle Illumina NextSeq 550 flow cell was used to sequence each immunoSEQ 96-well plate. Per the source publication's procedure: Because only junctional sequences without quality scores were contained in the immunoSEQ output, filtering matching that applied to full-length reads could not be performed. To assign V/J genes and CDR3, sequences were annotated using PyIR, a Python wrapper for IgBLAST v1.9, with IMGT germline references. Any read was removed if the V/J assignment was weak (E-value above 1e-6), the CDR3 was missing, or the read contained stop codons, out-of-frame junctions, or ambiguous translated residues. V3J clonotypes were defined by identical inferred V gene, J gene, and CDR3 amino acid sequence. Percentage overlap between repertoires was calculated by dividing the number of shared unique clonotypes by the size of the smaller repertoire. RTK rarefaction, the Chao1 estimator, and Recon v2.1 estimates of unobserved clonotypes were used to assess repertoire richness. Generation probabilities were computed with OLGA for all TCRbeta clonotypes obtained by the gDNA method from four donors. TCRdb obtained this table from immuneACCESS and retained in-frame rearrangements with V and J assigned. These tables miss some clones; where compared with another copy, unresolved V genes account for less than half of the shortfall, and the remainder is unexplained. Clone size and V and J calls were adopted from that table, with D and trimming inferred from the DNA. Recorded for this sample are some 1 million clones; 65% to 80% of them occurred a single time. About 1.4% of the sample is in the top ten clones.

The origin of this receptor is a man aged 18 to 35 in good health. The sample taken for sequencing was memory CD4+ T cells sorted from blood. Reading the label with the study, this specimen's cell subset or site is: CD45RA-negative fraction.

The sequenced DNA is TGTGCCAGCAGCTCTAGACTAGCCGACAATGAGCAGTTCTTC. The resulting protein is CASSSRLADNEQFF. The sequence joins TRBV11-2 to TRBJ2-1; TRBD2 agrees with 7 junctional bases. The CDR3 contains 14 residues, cysteine and phenylalanine counted. Only the CDR3 DNA stays, 42 bases, in frame from base 1. Germline trimming: 4 bases from V, 5 bases from J; junction bases outside gene matches: 5. CDR1 SGHAT and CDR2 FQNNGV are derived from the germline V gene.